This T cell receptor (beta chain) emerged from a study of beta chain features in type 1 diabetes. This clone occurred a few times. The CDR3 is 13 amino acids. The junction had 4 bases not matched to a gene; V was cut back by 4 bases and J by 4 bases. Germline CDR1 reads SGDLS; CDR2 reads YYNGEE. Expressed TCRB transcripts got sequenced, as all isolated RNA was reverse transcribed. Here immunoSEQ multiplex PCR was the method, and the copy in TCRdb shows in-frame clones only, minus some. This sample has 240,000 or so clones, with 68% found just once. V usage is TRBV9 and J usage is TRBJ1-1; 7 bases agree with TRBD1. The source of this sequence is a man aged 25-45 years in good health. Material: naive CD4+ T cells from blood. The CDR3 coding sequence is TGTGCCAGCAGCTACTGGACAGGCACTGAAGCTTTCTTT. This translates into CASSYWTGTEAFF.